This TCR beta chain was sequenced for a study of CD8+CD57+ T cells in acquired aplastic anemia. V lost 4 bases and J 0 bases, leaving 12 bases between the germline ends. In germline, CDR1 is DFQATT, CDR2 SNEGSKA (reference sequence). The CDR3 totals 14 residues. This clonotype was detected many times. Patients sequenced had flow cytometry evidence of CD8+CD57+ cell expansion. Investigators profiled TCR beta VDJ and CDR3 from genomic DNA template. TCRdb itself ran the reads through MiXCR, one entry per CDR3 protein. The sample shows some 200,000 distinct CDR3 sequences, under 50% of them seen only once.

This chain connects TRBV20-1 to TRBJ2-5; D may be TRBD1 (5 bases). This sequence was found in a human donor with aplastic anemia. The sequenced sample consisted of sorted CD4+, CD8+, or CD8+CD57+ T cells (not recorded which) from PBMCs. CDR3 nucleotide sequence: TGCAGTGCTATCCTTCCGACAGACCAAGAGACCCAGTACTTC. Amino acid sequence: CSAILPTDQETQYF.